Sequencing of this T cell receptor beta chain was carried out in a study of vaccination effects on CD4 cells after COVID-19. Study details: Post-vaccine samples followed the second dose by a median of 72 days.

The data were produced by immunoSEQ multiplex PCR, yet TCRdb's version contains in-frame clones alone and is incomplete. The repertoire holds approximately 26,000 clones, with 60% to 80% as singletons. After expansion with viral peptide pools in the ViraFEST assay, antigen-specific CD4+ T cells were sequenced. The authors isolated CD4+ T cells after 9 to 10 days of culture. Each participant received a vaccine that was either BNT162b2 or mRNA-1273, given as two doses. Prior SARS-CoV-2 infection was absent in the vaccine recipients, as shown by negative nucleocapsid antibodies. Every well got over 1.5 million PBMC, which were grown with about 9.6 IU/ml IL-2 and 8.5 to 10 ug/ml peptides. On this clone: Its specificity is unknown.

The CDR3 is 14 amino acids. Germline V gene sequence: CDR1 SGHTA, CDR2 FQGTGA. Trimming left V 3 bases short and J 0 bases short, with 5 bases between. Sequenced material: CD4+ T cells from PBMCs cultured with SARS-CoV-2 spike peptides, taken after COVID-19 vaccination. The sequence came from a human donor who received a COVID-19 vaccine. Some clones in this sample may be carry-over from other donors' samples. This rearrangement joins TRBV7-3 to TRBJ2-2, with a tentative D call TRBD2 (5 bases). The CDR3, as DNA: TGTGCCAGCAGCTTCGGGACGAACACCGGGGAGCTGTTTTTT. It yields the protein CASSFGTNTGELFF.